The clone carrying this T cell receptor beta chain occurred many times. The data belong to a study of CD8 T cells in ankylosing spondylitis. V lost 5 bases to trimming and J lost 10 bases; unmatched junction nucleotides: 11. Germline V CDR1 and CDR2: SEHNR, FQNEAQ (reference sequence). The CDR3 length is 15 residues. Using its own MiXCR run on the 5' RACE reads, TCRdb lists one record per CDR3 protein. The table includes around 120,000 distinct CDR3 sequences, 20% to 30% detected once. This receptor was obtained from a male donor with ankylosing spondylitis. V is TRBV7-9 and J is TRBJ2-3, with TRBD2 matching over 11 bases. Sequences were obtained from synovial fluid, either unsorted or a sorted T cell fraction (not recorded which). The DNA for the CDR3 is TGTGCCAGCAGCCGGAGGTGGCTAGCGGGGGGAGCGCAGTATTTT. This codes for CASSRRWLAGGAQYF.